This T cell receptor (beta chain) was sequenced in a study of T cell repertoires in cytomegalovirus infection. Study context: A matching HLA type, together with CMV infection, was signaled by public TCR beta signatures.

Notes on this clonotype: Its target is unknown.

The CDR3 is 15 residues long. The germline gives CDR1 LGHNA, CDR2 YNFKEQ. Trimming cost V 5 bases and J 0 bases, with 13 bases left between them. In TCRdb, the reads were re-called with MiXCR into one record per CDR3 protein. The data show around 330,000 distinct CDR3 sequences, roughly 15% seen once. Study-wide results and caveats: Clonotypes of TCR beta that were HLA-C-restricted and CMV-specific dominated the ex vivo response.

The sequenced material came from PBMCs. This sequence joins TRBV4-2 and TRBJ1-1; D is unclear. The receptor's source is a human donor in good health (CMV status not recorded). Some clones in this sample may be carry-over from other donors' samples. CDR3 protein: CASSKAPGLNTEAFF. CDR3 sequence (DNA): TGTGCCAGCAGCAAAGCACCAGGACTGAACACTGAAGCTTTCTTT.